The 30 T cell receptor beta chains given below trace back to one sample, sequenced in a study of blood T cell repertoires in COVID-19. TCRdb's copy holds only in-frame clones and misses some; the assay was immunoSEQ multiplex PCR. The repertoire holds roughly 100,000 clones, more than 70% seen once, with roughly a sixth in the top ten. Sequencing was carried out using peripheral blood. The receptor source for this set is a woman aged 80 or older in a cohort sampled during active COVID-19.

This chain links TRBV25-1 with TRBJ1-4, with a possible D match to TRBD1 (6 bases). V was cut by 7 bases and J by 4 bases, with 10 bases left in between. The CDR3 is 13 amino acids. Germline V gene sequence: CDR1 MGHDK, CDR2 SYGVNS. This CDR3 is CASIGQHNEKLFF. The CDR3 coding sequence is TGTGCCAGCATTGGACAGCATAATGAAAAACTGTTTTTT.

The J gene is TRBJ1-5, the V gene TRBV6-4, with D maybe TRBD1 (6 bases). Trimming took off 5 bases at V and 1 base at J, with 9 bases between the two ends. Germline V lookup: CDR1 MRHNA, CDR2 SNTAGT. The CDR3 consists of 14 residues. The DNA for the CDR3 is TGTGCCAGCAGTCCCCAGGGGAGCAATCAGCCCCAGCATTTT. This encodes CASSPQGSNQPQHF.

The gene calls are TRBV18 and TRBJ1-5, with D perhaps matching TRBD1 (5 bases). The ends were cut back, 2 bases at V and 4 bases at J, with 9 bases in the middle. The CDR3 extends over 14 amino acids. CDR1 and CDR2 (germline): KGHSH, LQKENI. CDR3 sequence (DNA): TGTGCCAGCTCACCATCGACAGCAAATCAGCCCCAGCATTTT. It codes for CASSPSTANQPQHF.

This clone was seen just once. The chain is built from TRBV9 and TRBJ2-3; 14 positions match TRBD2. The V gene's germline CDR1 is SGDLS and CDR2 YYNGEE. The CDR3 has 17 amino acids. The V and J ends lost 4 bases and 4 bases, in that order; junction bases with no gene match: 8. The CDR3 coding sequence is TGTGCCAGCAGCCCGGGACTAGCGGGAGCTCTGGCAGATACGCAGTATTTT. Amino acids: CASSPGLAGALADTQYF.

This chain links TRBV24-1 with TRBJ2-3; 7 nucleotides match TRBD1. The junction had 7 bases not matched to a gene; V was cut back by 6 bases and J by 2 bases. The CDR3 consists of 15 residues. Germline V gene sequence: CDR1 KGHDR, CDR2 SFDVKD. The CDR3 is CATSPRQGNTDTQYF. CDR3 DNA sequence: TGTGCCACCAGTCCCCGACAGGGTAACACAGATACGCAGTATTTT.

The rearrangement joins TRBV30 to TRBJ1-3; D gene ambiguous. V was cut by 3 bases and J by 0 bases, with 15 bases left in between. CDR1 is GTSNPN and CDR2 is SVGIG in the germline V gene (reference sequence). The CDR3 runs 16 residues. This CDR3 reads CAWRRQEGTSGNTIYF. As DNA, the CDR3 is TGTGCCTGGAGGAGACAAGAGGGCACCTCTGGAAACACCATATATTTT.

CDR3 protein: CASSATGGGRPQHF. Here the CDR3 DNA reads TGTGCCAGTAGTGCGACAGGGGGCGGGCGGCCCCAGCATTTT. The chain carries TRBV19 and TRBJ1-5; TRBD1 matches at 10 bases. With 5 bases clipped from V and 9 bases from J, the junction kept 7 bases outside the gene matches. Per germline, CDR1 LNHDA and CDR2 SQIVND (reference sequence). The length of the CDR3 is 14 residues.

The gene calls are TRBV11-2 and TRBJ1-2, with a tentative D call TRBD1 (5 bases). The V end lost 0 bases, the J end lost 2 bases, and 7 bases lay between the germline ends. Germline V CDR1 and CDR2: SGHAT, FQNNGV. The length of the CDR3 is 14 residues. The CDR3 is CASSLDQGNYGYTF. The CDR3 region has the DNA TGTGCCAGCAGCTTAGATCAGGGCAACTATGGCTACACCTTC.

This rearrangement joins TRBV28 to TRBJ2-3; the match to TRBD2 covers 9 bases. V lost 6 bases and J lost 1; bases outside the gene matches: 2. The germline gives CDR1 MDHEN, CDR2 SYDVKM. The CDR3 is made up of 14 amino acids. CDR3 residues: CASRASGGTDTQYF. CDR3 in DNA: TGTGCCAGCAGGGCTAGCGGGGGCACAGATACGCAGTATTTT.

The CDR3 sequence: CASSSGTYNEQFF. CDR3 sequence (DNA): TGTGCCAGCAGCTCAGGGACCTACAATGAGCAGTTCTTC. The V call is TRBV7-2, the J call TRBJ2-1; D is perhaps TRBD1 (5 bases). This CDR3 has 13 residues. The V gene lost 4 bases and the J gene lost 2 bases, with 6 bases spanning the gap. CDR1 is SGHTA, CDR2 FQGNSA, per germline.

The rearrangement links TRBV28 to TRBJ1-2, with unresolved D. CDR1 MDHEN and CDR2 SYDVKM come from the germline V gene. V was cut by 7 bases and J by 0 bases, with 12 bases left in between. The CDR3 is made up of 14 amino acids. The chain's CDR3 is CASTMGTANYGYTF. In DNA form, the CDR3 reads TGTGCCAGCACCATGGGCACAGCTAACTATGGCTACACCTTC.

The CDR3 loop is CASSPSWGQSVPTNEKLFF. Here the CDR3 DNA reads TGTGCCAGCAGCCCGAGTTGGGGACAGTCGGTCCCAACTAATGAAAAACTGTTTTTT. This chain connects TRBV14 to TRBJ1-4; 7 bases agree with TRBD1. V lost 4 bases and J lost 0; bases outside the gene matches: 14. The CDR3 is 19 residues long. CDR1 SGHDN and CDR2 FVKESK come from the germline V gene.

This chain connects TRBV7-9 to TRBJ2-1, with 8 nucleotides matching TRBD2. Germline CDR1 is SEHNR and CDR2 is FQNEAQ (reference sequence). The CDR3 loop spans 15 amino acids. The V and J ends lost 5 bases and 3 bases, in that order; junction bases with no gene match: 6. The CDR3 sequence: CASSPRGEFYNEQFF. As DNA, the CDR3 is TGTGCCAGCAGCCCGCGGGGGGAGTTCTACAATGAGCAGTTCTTC.

As regards this clone: At one end the junction does not follow the germline gene, possibly because of a read error. The CDR3 spells CATWDRVFLF. In DNA, the CDR3 is TGTGCCACGTGGGACAGGGTGTTCCTCTTC. This chain joins TRBV19 and TRBJ2-1; the match to TRBD1 covers 9 bases. Per germline, CDR1 LNHDA and CDR2 SQIVND (reference sequence). This CDR3 comprises 10 residues.

The chain has TRBV27 and TRBJ2-7; D possibly corresponds to TRBD2 (6 bases). Germline V gene data show CDR1 as MNHEY and CDR2 as SMNVEV (reference sequence). Trimming left V 3 bases short and J 6 bases short, with 12 bases between. The CDR3 runs to 13 residues. Written as DNA, the CDR3 is TGTGCCAGCAGTTTCGCGGGGTCGGGCGAGCAGTACTTC. Encoded protein: CASSFAGSGEQYF.

The chain recombines TRBV27 with TRBJ2-4; 7 bases fit TRBD2. This CDR3 has 14 residues. Trimming removed 5 bases from V and 7 bases from J; junction bases left unmatched: 8. Germline CDR1 MNHEY, CDR2 SMNVEV (reference sequence). CDR3 sequence: CASSLAAQGNIQYF. The CDR3 DNA sequence: TGTGCCAGCAGTCTAGCGGCCCAAGGGAACATTCAGTACTTC.

V and J are TRBV5-4 and TRBJ2-3; 9 nucleotides match TRBD2. J gave up 5 bases and V 2 bases, and 6 bases lay outside the gene matches. The CDR3 totals 15 residues. The germline V gene has CDR1 SGHNT and CDR2 YYREEE (reference sequence). The CDR3 bases are TGTGCCAGCAGCTTCGCGGGGGGGATAAGAGATACGCAGTATTTT. This encodes CASSFAGGIRDTQYF.

This chain connects TRBV28 to TRBJ1-2, with a weak D call TRBD1 (6 bases). The CDR3 is 15 residues long. The ends were cut back, 8 bases at V and 6 bases at J, with 22 bases in the middle. Germline values: CDR1 MDHEN, CDR2 SYDVKM. In DNA, the CDR3 is TGTGCCAGCGGGATTCCCAGGGACATTTCTAATGGCTACACCTTC. Translation: CASGIPRDISNGYTF.

This clone was observed a single time. The V call is TRBV5-1, the J call TRBJ2-1, with 14 positions matching TRBD2. From germline, CDR1 is SGHRS and CDR2 YFSETQ. Trimming at V came to 4 bases and at J to 4 bases, leaving 4 bases not matched to a gene. There are 16 residues in the CDR3. In DNA form, the CDR3 reads TGCGCCAGCAGCCCCAGGACTAGCGGGGGGTACAATGAGCAGTTCTTC. This encodes CASSPRTSGGYNEQFF.

As DNA, the CDR3 is TGTGCCAGCAGCTTACTCGGACAGGGGGCGCAAGGAAACACCATATATTTT. As protein: CASSLLGQGAQGNTIYF. The rearrangement joins TRBV13 to TRBJ1-3; 11 nucleotides align to TRBD1. The V gene's germline CDR1 is PRHDT and CDR2 FYEKMQ (reference sequence). The V segment lost 2 bases and the J segment 4 bases; nucleotides outside the gene matches: 7. The CDR3 is 17 residues long.

The gene calls are TRBV10-3 and TRBJ2-1; 7 bases are a match to TRBD2. Germline V gene sequence: CDR1 ENHRY, CDR2 SYGVKD. This CDR3 spans 15 amino acids. V lost 7 bases and J lost 1; bases outside the gene matches: 7. CDR3 sequence reads: CAITPGRGSYNEQFF. The CDR3, as DNA: TGTGCCATCACCCCGGGGAGGGGTTCCTACAATGAGCAGTTCTTC.

The chain employs TRBV6-5 and TRBJ2-1, with TRBD2 as a possible D gene (5 bases). Trimming removed 7 bases from V and 7 bases from J, with 11 bases in between. CDR1 and CDR2 from the germline V gene are MNHEY and SVGAGI. The CDR3 runs to 12 residues. The CDR3 DNA sequence: TGTGCCAGCACCTTGCGGGTGAATGAGCAGTTCTTC. This translates into CASTLRVNEQFF.

The chain carries TRBV19 and TRBJ2-7, with D perhaps matching TRBD2 (6 bases). The CDR3 contains 13 residues. The V and J ends lost 6 bases and 7 bases respectively, with 16 bases between them. Germline V gives CDR1 LNHDA, CDR2 SQIVND (reference sequence). The CDR3 is CASRDPGRGEQYF. The CDR3 DNA is TGTGCCAGTAGGGATCCAGGGCGGGGAGAGCAGTACTTC.

The chain is built from TRBV5-4 and TRBJ2-3; TRBD2 matches at 7 bases. Per germline, CDR1 SGHNT and CDR2 YYREEE (reference sequence). The CDR3 extends over 14 amino acids. The junction had 4 bases not matched to a gene; V was cut back by 4 bases and J by 2 bases. The CDR3 sequence is CASSPRGSTDTQYF. The CDR3, as DNA: TGTGCCAGCAGCCCGCGGGGGTCCACAGATACGCAGTATTTT.

V usage is TRBV7-5 and J usage is TRBJ2-7; the DNA was not used to check the table's D call, TRBD2. TRBV7-5 is an annotated pseudogene. The CDR3 is made up of 13 amino acids. The CDR3: CARTSGGAYEQYF. In DNA form, the CDR3 reads TGTGCCAGAACGAGCGGGGGGGCCTACGAGCAGTACTTC.

The chain joins TRBV6-1 to TRBJ2-7; tentatively, D is TRBD2 (5 bases). The germline V and J ends were trimmed by 1 base and 3 bases, with 10 bases remaining between them. Germline V lookup: CDR1 MNHNS, CDR2 SASEGT. There are 14 residues in the CDR3. CDR3 nucleotide sequence: TGTGCCAGCAGTGAAGGACTACTTAACTACGAGCAGTACTTC. Its protein product is CASSEGLLNYEQYF.

The CDR3 loop is CASSYSRDGTQYF. The CDR3 nucleotides are TGTGCCAGCAGTTACAGCAGGGATGGGACCCAGTACTTC. This chain connects TRBV6-5 to TRBJ2-5, with D possibly TRBD1 on 5 matching bases. The CDR3 loop spans 13 amino acids. Trimming stripped 2 bases from V and 7 bases from J, with 11 bases between. The germline V gene encodes CDR1 MNHEY and CDR2 SVGAGI.

This chain links TRBV2 with TRBJ2-6, with D hard to call. The germline gives CDR1 SNHLY, CDR2 FYNNEI. The CDR3 is 14 residues long. Trimming cost V 7 bases and J 0 bases, with 7 bases left between them. CDR3 bases: TGTGCCAGCACCCGGGTCTCTGGGGCCAACGTCCTGACTTTC. It yields the protein CASTRVSGANVLTF. Using reference TRBV2 and TRBJ2-6 for the parts outside the CDR3, the full variable domain is EPEVTQTPSHQVTQMGQEVILRCVPISNHLYFYWYRQILGQKVEFLVSFYNNEISEKSEIFDDQFSVERPDGSNFTLKIRSTKLEDSAMYFCASTRVSGANVLTFGAGSRLTVL.

The J gene is TRBJ2-2, the V gene TRBV12-5; 10 bases agree with TRBD1. The CDR3 runs 14 residues. From germline, CDR1 is LGHNT and CDR2 FRNRAP. Trimming cost V 4 bases and J 7 bases; bases outside gene matches: 3. CDR3 coding DNA: TGTGCTAGTGGTTGGGGACAGGGGATCGGGGAGCTGTTTTTT. As protein: CASGWGQGIGELFF. The full variable domain, completed using reference TRBV12-5 and TRBJ2-2, is DARVTQTPRHKVTEMGQEVTMRCQPILGHNTVFWYRQTMMQGLELLAYFRNRAPLDDSGMPKDRFSAEMPDATLATLKIQPSEPRDSAVYFCASGWGQGIGELFFGEGSRLTVL.

The chain couples TRBV28 to TRBJ1-1; 7 positions agree with TRBD1. This CDR3 comprises 17 residues. The trim removed 6 bases at V and 0 bases at J, leaving 13 bases unmatched. Germline loops: CDR1 MDHEN, CDR2 SYDVKM. The CDR3 loop is CASSDLPGQYLNTEAFF. The CDR3 bases are TGTGCCAGCAGCGACTTACCGGGACAGTATTTGAACACTGAAGCTTTCTTT.